This T cell receptor beta chain was recovered during a study of T cell clonality in common variable immunodeficiency. Using immunoSEQ multiplex PCR, the repertoire was profiled, and TCRdb retains in-frame clones only, with some absent. This sample comprises 50,000 or so clones, none seen once only. Only a few counts were recorded for this clone. The CDR3 goes on 3 residues after the read ends, and that part is filled in from the germline J gene. Germline V gives CDR1 LNHDA, CDR2 SQIVND (reference sequence). The CDR3 totals 17 residues. J was trimmed by 6 bases and V by 2 bases; bases with no gene match: 15.

This chain joins TRBV19 and TRBJ2-7; 8 nucleotides line up with TRBD1. The sequence derives from a person aged 18 to 75 in good health. Sequenced sample: peripheral blood mononuclear cells. The covered CDR3 bases are TGTGCCAGTAGTATAAGGGCGGGCGGGAACAGGGGGAGCGAG. Protein product: CASSIRAGGNRGSE. The full CDR3 protein reads CASSIRAGGNRGSEQYF.